Shown below are 32 T cell receptor beta chains from a single sample sequenced in a study of radiation and T cells in renal cell carcinoma. The treatment is: treatment-naive control, cytoreductive nephrectomy. Clones were sequenced by immunoSEQ multiplex PCR, and TCRdb holds only the in-frame ones, with some missing. The sample carries about 16,000 clones, roughly 57% recorded once. This material consisted of tumor tissue, taken from a patient whose treatment was nephrectomy without radiotherapy. The receptors come from a man between 40 and 49 years old with renal cell carcinoma.

This clone has a handful of counts. The chain recombines TRBV7-3 with TRBJ2-7; D remains unclear. From germline, CDR1 is SGHTA and CDR2 FQGTGA. The CDR3 spans 13 residues. V lost 3 bases, J lost 2 bases, and 8 bases lay in between. The CDR3 nucleotides read TGTGCCAGCAGCTTGGGCAGAACCTACGAGCAGTACTTC. Amino acids: CASSLGRTYEQYF.

V gene TRBV19 combines with J gene TRBJ1-2; 9 positions match TRBD1. After removal of 8 bases from V and 4 bases from J, the junction contained 11 bases not matched to a gene. Germline lookup yields CDR1 LNHDA and CDR2 SQIVND (reference sequence). The CDR3 totals 15 residues. The CDR3 reads CASDITGGSGYGYTF. The CDR3 DNA reads TGTGCCAGTGACATTACAGGGGGCTCGGGCTATGGCTACACCTTC. Drawing the rest from reference TRBV19 and TRBJ1-2, the complete variable domain is DGGITQSPKYLFRKEGQNVTLSCEQNLNHDAMYWYRQDPGQGLRLIYYSQIVNDFQKGDIAEGYSVSREKKESFPLTVTSAQKNPTAFYLCASDITGGSGYGYTFGSGTRLTVV.

CDR3 amino acids: CASSSGTGTGNTIYF. The CDR3 DNA sequence: TGTGCCAGCAGCTCCGGGACAGGGACTGGAAACACCATATATTTT. The rearrangement uses TRBV5-4 and TRBJ1-3; 9 bases fit TRBD1. Germline values: CDR1 SGHNT, CDR2 YYREEE (reference sequence). J was trimmed by 2 bases and V by 3 bases; bases with no gene match: 3. This CDR3 is built from 15 residues.

The chain combines TRBV19 with TRBJ1-2, with a weak D call TRBD1 (5 bases). CDR3 length: 18 residues. Trimming took off 0 bases at V and 4 bases at J, with 21 bases between the two ends. Germline lookup yields CDR1 LNHDA and CDR2 SQIVND (reference sequence). Here the CDR3 DNA reads TGTGCCAGTAGTATAGAAACGCAGGGCCTGCGGACCAGCTATGGCTACACCTTC. It encodes CASSIETQGLRTSYGYTF. The variable domain in full, with the rest retrieved from reference TRBV19 and TRBJ1-2, is DGGITQSPKYLFRKEGQNVTLSCEQNLNHDAMYWYRQDPGQGLRLIYYSQIVNDFQKGDIAEGYSVSREKKESFPLTVTSAQKNPTAFYLCASSIETQGLRTSYGYTFGSGTRLTVV.

CDR3 amino acids: CASSRGGLTDYGYTF. The CDR3 DNA reads TGTGCCAGCAGTCGCGGGGGGTTAACCGACTATGGCTACACCTTC. The chain combines TRBV6-5 with TRBJ1-2; TRBD1 might be the D (5 bases). CDR3 length: 15 amino acids. CDR1 and CDR2 from the germline V gene are MNHEY and SVGAGI. Trimming shortened V by 5 bases and J by 3 bases, and 16 bases separated the two germline ends.

The gene calls are TRBV15 and TRBJ1-2; TRBD1 matches 8 bases. Germline loops: CDR1 LNHNV, CDR2 YYDKDF (reference sequence). Germline trimming cut 0 bases from V and 8 bases from J; bases unmatched to any gene: 11. The CDR3 consists of 16 residues. The DNA for the CDR3 is TGTGCCACCAGCAGAGAAGGGGTACAGGGGGTGTCGGGCTACACCTTC. Residues: CATSREGVQGVSGYTF.

This rearrangement joins TRBV6-5 to TRBJ2-7; weak D call: TRBD1 (6 bases). V was cut by 4 bases and J by 6 bases, with 13 bases left in between. Germline CDR1 reads MNHEY; CDR2 reads SVGAGI. The CDR3 consists of 13 residues. The CDR3: CASSSGSQGEQYF. CDR3 nucleotides: TGTGCCAGCAGTTCGGGATCACAGGGCGAGCAGTACTTC.

This clone is deemed medium-sized. The V call is TRBV27, the J call TRBJ2-7; 8 bases are shared with TRBD1. CDR1 is MNHEY, CDR2 SMNVEV, per germline (reference sequence). The ends lost 6 bases at V and 6 bases at J; junction bases unmatched: 4. The CDR3 consists of 12 residues. The CDR3, as DNA: TGTGCCAGCAGAGGACAGGGAGCCGAGCAGTACTTC. Its protein is CASRGQGAEQYF.

This clone is classed as medium-sized. At the DNA level, this CDR3 is encoded by other sequences in the same sample as well. The CDR3 coding sequence is TGTGCCAGCAGTGACACGGGACAGGGCGTTGGGGGCTACACCTTC. This translates into CASSDTGQGVGGYTF. The gene calls are TRBV6-4 and TRBJ1-2; TRBD1 matches 9 bases. V lost 2 bases, J lost 8 bases, and 9 bases stayed unmatched. The length of the CDR3 is 15 residues. Germline-derived CDR1 and CDR2 are MRHNA and SNTAGT.

The rearrangement uses TRBV27 and TRBJ1-1; 9 nucleotides agree with TRBD1. The J segment lost 4 bases and the V segment lost 5 bases, leaving 14 bases of the junction unmatched. The CDR3 is 17 amino acids. The V gene's germline CDR1 is MNHEY and CDR2 SMNVEV (reference sequence). The CDR3 reads CASSPSPGGTGLTEAFF. The CDR3 DNA follows: TGTGCCAGCAGTCCTTCCCCGGGAGGGACAGGGCTCACTGAAGCTTTCTTT.

The CDR3 DNA follows: TGTGCCAGCAGCAATCACAGGGGCAGTGCAACTAATGAAAAACTGTTTTTT. Protein product: CASSNHRGSATNEKLFF. This rearrangement joins TRBV7-6 to TRBJ1-4; 7 bases are shared with TRBD1. The CDR3 runs 17 residues. Germline trimming cut 5 bases from V and 0 bases from J; bases unmatched to any gene: 9. Germline values: CDR1 SGHVS, CDR2 FNYEAQ. Full variable domain (outside the CDR3, taken from reference TRBV7-6 and TRBJ1-4): GAGVSQSPRYKVTKRGQDVALRCDPISGHVSLYWYRQALGQGPEFLTYFNYEAQQDKSGLPNDRFSAERPEGSISTLTIQRTEQRDSAMYRCASSNHRGSATNEKLFFGSGTQLSVL.

This chain joins TRBV7-8 and TRBJ1-5; TRBD1 might be the D (6 bases). V was cut by 5 bases and J by 4 bases, with 12 bases left in between. The germline V gene has CDR1 SGHVS and CDR2 FQNEAQ. The CDR3 loop spans 14 amino acids. The CDR3 nucleotides are TGTGCCAGCAGCACAACAGGGCGTAATCAGCCCCAGCATTTT. Translating it yields CASSTTGRNQPQHF.

The chain has TRBV4-1 and TRBJ2-2; 7 bases match TRBD2. CDR1 is MGHRA and CDR2 is YSYEKL in the germline V gene. The V segment lost 5 bases and the J segment 0 bases; nucleotides outside the gene matches: 6. The CDR3 has 16 residues. CDR3 nucleotides: TGCGCCAGCAGCGCGATCGGGGGGACGAACACCGGGGAGCTGTTTTTT. Amino acids: CASSAIGGTNTGELFF.

The chain joins TRBV5-6 to TRBJ2-7, with D hard to call. V was trimmed by 2 bases and J by 0 bases, leaving 9 bases between them. This CDR3 has 14 amino acids. CDR1 SGHDT and CDR2 YYEEEE come from the germline V gene. CDR3 DNA: TGTGCCAGCAGCTTCGGCGGTAGCTCCTACGAGCAGTACTTC. It codes for CASSFGGSSYEQYF.

The genes are TRBV10-2 and TRBJ1-1; D may be TRBD1 (6 bases). CDR3 length equals 13 residues. Trimming shortened V by 8 bases and J by 1 base, and 11 bases separated the two germline ends. CDR1 and CDR2 (germline): WSHSY, SAAADI. The CDR3 nucleotides read TGCGCCAGCTCTAAAGGGGGGAACACTGAAGCTTTCTTT. This sequence encodes CASSKGGNTEAFF.

This chain links TRBV5-6 with TRBJ1-2; 7 bases are shared with TRBD1. The CDR3 has 14 amino acids. Germline assignment: CDR1 SGHDT and CDR2 YYEEEE. After removal of 2 bases from V and 6 bases from J, the junction contained 7 bases not matched to a gene. Here the CDR3 reads CASSFSQGGDGYTF. CDR3 bases: TGTGCCAGCAGCTTCTCCCAGGGGGGGGATGGCTACACCTTC.

This clone was recorded a few times. The gene calls are TRBV11-2 and TRBJ1-3; TRBD1 aligns across 8 bases. The CDR3 consists of 16 residues. Trimming cost V 5 bases and J 0 bases; bases outside gene matches: 6. The germline V gene has CDR1 SGHAT and CDR2 FQNNGV. The CDR3: CASSQPRGLSGNTIYF. In DNA form, the CDR3 reads TGTGCCAGCAGCCAACCCAGGGGGCTCTCTGGAAACACCATATATTTT. Based on the CDR3 plus reference TRBV11-2 and TRBJ1-3, the full variable domain is EAGVAQSPRYKIIEKRQSVAFWCNPISGHATLYWYQQILGQGPKLLIQFQNNGVVDDSQLPKDRFSAERLKGVDSTLKIQPAKLEDSAVYLCASSQPRGLSGNTIYFGEGSWLTVV.

The chain is built from TRBV6-5 and TRBJ2-5; the D gene is possibly TRBD2 (6 bases). Germline CDR1 and CDR2: MNHEY and SVGAGI. The CDR3 extends over 13 amino acids. V was trimmed by 8 bases and J by 4 bases, leaving 14 bases between them. DNA of the CDR3: TGTGCCAGCCGGAGGGACGTCGGAGAGACCCAGTACTTC. Residues: CASRRDVGETQYF.

The chain couples TRBV11-2 to TRBJ1-1; weak D call: TRBD1 (6 bases). The length of the CDR3 is 16 residues. In germline, CDR1 is SGHAT, CDR2 FQNNGV. V lost 8 bases to trimming and J lost 4 bases, with 23 bases between them. CDR3 DNA sequence: TGTGCCAGCGGTAAAAGGTCGCAGGGGCCGGGCACTGAAGCTTTCTTT. Translating it yields CASGKRSQGPGTEAFF.

J is TRBJ1-3 and V is TRBV27; D might be TRBD1 (5 bases). Trimming left V 2 bases short and J 5 bases short, with 16 bases between. CDR1 MNHEY and CDR2 SMNVEV come from the germline V gene (reference sequence). This CDR3 region has 16 residues. In DNA form, the CDR3 reads TGTGCCAGCAGTTTAAATATAGGGACGAGTAGAAACACCATATATTTT. Amino acids: CASSLNIGTSRNTIYF.

This sequence joins TRBV9 and TRBJ1-2; D unresolved. V was pared by 4 bases and J by 3 bases, with 10 bases between. This CDR3 is built from 13 residues. CDR1 and CDR2 (germline): SGDLS, YYNGEE. Here the CDR3 reads CASSPSGYYGYTF. The DNA for the CDR3 is TGTGCCAGCAGCCCCAGTGGATACTATGGCTACACCTTC. Using reference TRBV9 and TRBJ1-2 for the parts outside the CDR3, the full variable domain is DSGVTQTPKHLITATGQRVTLRCSPRSGDLSVYWYQQSLDQGLQFLIQYYNGEERAKGNILERFSAQQFPDLHSELNLSSLELGDSALYFCASSPSGYYGYTFGSGTRLTVV.

This clone came up once. The V and J genes are TRBV5-1 and TRBJ2-3; 15 bases are shared with TRBD2. Germline V lookup: CDR1 SGHRS, CDR2 YFSETQ. Unmatched junction bases numbered 8, after V lost 4 bases and J lost 5 bases. The CDR3 loop spans 17 amino acids. CDR3 nucleotides: TGCGCCAGCAGCCCTGGACTAGCGGGGGGGCGCGGAGATACGCAGTATTTT. Amino acid sequence: CASSPGLAGGRGDTQYF. Looking up the rest from reference TRBV5-1 and TRBJ2-3 gives the full variable domain: KAGVTQTPRYLIKTRGQQVTLSCSPISGHRSVSWYQQTPGQGLQFLFEYFSETQRNKGNFPGRFSGRQFSNSRSEMNVSTLELGDSALYLCASSPGLAGGRGDTQYFGPGTRLTVL.

The rearrangement uses TRBV5-1 and TRBJ2-3, with D tentatively TRBD2 (5 bases). The V gene's germline CDR1 is SGHRS and CDR2 YFSETQ. The V end was cut by 4 bases, the J end by 2 bases, with 14 bases between. This CDR3 comprises 15 residues. CDR3 amino acids: CASSPSGDNTDTQYF. CDR3 sequence (DNA): TGCGCCAGCAGCCCGAGCGGAGACAACACAGATACGCAGTATTTT.

The chain combines TRBV5-1 with TRBJ2-7; a weak D match, TRBD2 (7 bases). Looked up from germline, CDR1 is SGHRS and CDR2 is YFSETQ. V was clipped by 2 bases and J by 2 bases, with 14 bases between them. This CDR3 region has 15 residues. The CDR3 DNA reads as TGCGCCAGCAGCTTCCGGGCGGGGGACACCTACGAGCAGTACTTC. Translation: CASSFRAGDTYEQYF.

This chain connects TRBV6-1 to TRBJ1-1, with D uncertain. The CDR3 totals 15 residues. The germline gives CDR1 MNHNS, CDR2 SASEGT. The ends were cut back, 3 bases at V and 7 bases at J, with 18 bases in the middle. CDR3 sequence: CASSEFGGNTLEAFF. CDR3 nucleotide sequence: TGTGCCAGCAGTGAGTTTGGCGGTAACACCCTTGAAGCTTTCTTT.

J is TRBJ1-1 and V is TRBV20-1; possibly TRBD1 for D (6 bases). Germline V gene lookup returns CDR1 DFQATT and CDR2 SNEGSKA (reference sequence). The CDR3 contains 11 residues. The V gene lost 2 bases and the J gene lost 8 bases, with 9 bases spanning the gap. CDR3 nucleotides: TGCAGTGCTAGATATACAGGGGAAGCTTTCTTT. As protein: CSARYTGEAFF.

The genes are TRBV2 and TRBJ1-5; unclear D gene. Per germline, CDR1 SNHLY and CDR2 FYNNEI. The V and J ends lost 0 bases and 2 bases respectively, with 11 bases between them. This CDR3 has 16 residues. CDR3 bases: TGTGCCAGCAGTGAAGCGCATCCGGCGGGCAATCAGCCCCAGCATTTT. Its protein product is CASSEAHPAGNQPQHF.

The CDR3 loop is CASLTSPNEQFF. The CDR3, as DNA: TGTGCCAGCCTTACTAGCCCCAATGAGCAGTTCTTC. The chain carries TRBV2 and TRBJ2-1, with D possibly being TRBD2 (6 bases). CDR1 is SNHLY and CDR2 is FYNNEI in the germline V gene. The CDR3 is made up of 12 amino acids. V was trimmed by 8 bases and J by 6 bases, leaving 11 bases between them.

The chain uses TRBV27 and TRBJ1-1; D remains unclear. Per the germline V gene, CDR1 is MNHEY and CDR2 is SMNVEV (reference sequence). V lost 5 bases and J lost 0, with 22 bases in between. The CDR3 sequence is 18 residues long. Written as DNA, the CDR3 is TGTGCCAGCAGTCCGCCTCCATGGGAGCGTATCATGAACACTGAAGCTTTCTTT. The encoded protein is CASSPPPWERIMNTEAFF.

This clone occurred a few times. CDR3 nucleotides: TGTGCCACCAGCAGAGATCTGGCAGGGCAAGAGCAGTACTTC. This sequence encodes CATSRDLAGQEQYF. The chain combines TRBV15 with TRBJ2-7; D possibly corresponds to TRBD1 (5 bases). Germline loops: CDR1 LNHNV, CDR2 YYDKDF (reference sequence). V was clipped by 0 bases and J by 7 bases, with 13 bases between them. This CDR3 spans 14 amino acids. The full variable domain, rest sourced from reference TRBV15 and TRBJ2-7, is DAMVIQNPRYQVTQFGKPVTLSCSQTLNHNVMYWYQQKSSQAPKLLFHYYDKDFNNEADTPDNFQSRRPNTSFCFLDIRSPGLGDTAMYLCATSRDLAGQEQYFGPGTRLTVT.

J is TRBJ1-2 and V is TRBV7-9; no definite D call. Germline CDR1 SEHNR, CDR2 FQNEAQ (reference sequence). The CDR3 runs to 12 residues. The V gene lost 3 bases and the J gene lost 8 bases, with 10 bases spanning the gap. CDR3 region: CASSFSSEGYTF. CDR3 nucleotide sequence: TGTGCCAGCAGCTTCTCATCCGAAGGCTACACCTTC.

This chain links TRBV19 with TRBJ2-7; 8 bases fit TRBD2. The CDR3 runs 14 residues. Germline values: CDR1 LNHDA, CDR2 SQIVND (reference sequence). V lost 4 bases and J lost 2; bases outside the gene matches: 4. The CDR3 DNA sequence: TGTGCCAGTAGTACAAGCGGGGGAGCCTACGAGCAGTACTTC. Protein: CASSTSGGAYEQYF.